This paragraph covers one T cell receptor (beta chain) sequence. The antigen is unknown. This may be a read error, as it is one base from a much larger clone. This sample is part of a study of blood T cells in healthy people across ages. Overall study results and limits: In long-lived donors, naive CD4+ cell counts and diversity exceeded those of aged donors.

Combining a sample-barcoded 5' primer with a J-beta primer mix, a second PCR ran for roughly 6 to 12 cycles. Each sample provided no less than 2.5 million CDR3-containing paired-end reads. MiXCR, run by TCRdb on the 5' RACE reads, gives a single entry per CDR3 protein. The sample lists about 1,800,000 distinct CDR3 sequences, roughly 27% occurring once. From germline, CDR1 is MNHNS and CDR2 SASEGT. The CDR3 runs 13 residues. Unmatched junction bases numbered 6, after V lost 6 bases and J lost 5 bases. Isolation per sample recovered at least 7 million PBMCs. The chain employs TRBV6-1 and TRBJ1-2; 7 bases match TRBD1. Sequenced input: blood. This clonotype originated in a woman aged 25 to 39 in good health. CDR3 sequence (DNA): TGTGCCAGCAGGGCCGGGACAGATTATGGCTACACCTTC. This translates into CASRAGTDYGYTF.